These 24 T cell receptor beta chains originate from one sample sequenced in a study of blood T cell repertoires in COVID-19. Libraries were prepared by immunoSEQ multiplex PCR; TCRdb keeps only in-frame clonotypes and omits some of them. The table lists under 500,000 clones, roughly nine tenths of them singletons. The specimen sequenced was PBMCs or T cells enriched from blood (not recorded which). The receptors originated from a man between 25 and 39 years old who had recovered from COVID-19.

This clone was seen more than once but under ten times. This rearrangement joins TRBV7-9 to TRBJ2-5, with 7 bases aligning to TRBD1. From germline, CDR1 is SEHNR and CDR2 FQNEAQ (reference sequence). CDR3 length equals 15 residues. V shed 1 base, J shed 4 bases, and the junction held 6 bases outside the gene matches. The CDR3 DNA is TGTGCCAGCAGCTTAGGTTTGGGACAGAGAGAGACCCAGTACTTC. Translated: CASSLGLGQRETQYF. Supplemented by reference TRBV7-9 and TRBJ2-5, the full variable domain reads DTGVSQNPRHKITKRGQNVTFRCDPISEHNRLYWYRQTLGQGPEFLTYFQNEAQLEKSRLLSDRFSAERPKGSFSTLEIQRTEQGDSAMYLCASSLGLGQRETQYFGPGTRLLVL.

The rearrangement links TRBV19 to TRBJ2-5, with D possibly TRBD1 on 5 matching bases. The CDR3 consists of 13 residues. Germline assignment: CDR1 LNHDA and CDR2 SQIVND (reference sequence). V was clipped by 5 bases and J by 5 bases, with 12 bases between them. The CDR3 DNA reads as TGTGCCAGTAGTTCAGATTCAGGGGAGACCCAGTACTTC. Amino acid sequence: CASSSDSGETQYF.

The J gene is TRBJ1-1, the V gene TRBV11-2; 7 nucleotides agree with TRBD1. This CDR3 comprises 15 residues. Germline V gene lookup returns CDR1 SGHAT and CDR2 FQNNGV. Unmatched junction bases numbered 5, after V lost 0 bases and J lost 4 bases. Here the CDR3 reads CASSLDLGGGTEAFF. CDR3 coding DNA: TGTGCCAGCAGCTTAGATCTAGGGGGCGGCACTGAAGCTTTCTTT.

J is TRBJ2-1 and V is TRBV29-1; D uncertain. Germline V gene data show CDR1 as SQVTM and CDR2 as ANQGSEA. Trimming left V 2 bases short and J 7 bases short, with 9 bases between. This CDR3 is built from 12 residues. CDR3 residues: CSVEPVPNEQFF. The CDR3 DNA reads TGCAGCGTTGAACCCGTCCCGAATGAGCAGTTCTTC.

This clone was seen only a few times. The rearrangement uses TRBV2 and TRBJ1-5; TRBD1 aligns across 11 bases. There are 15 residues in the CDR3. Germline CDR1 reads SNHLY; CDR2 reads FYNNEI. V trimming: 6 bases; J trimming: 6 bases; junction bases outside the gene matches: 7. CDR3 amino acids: CASRPGQGASQPQHF. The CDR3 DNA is TGTGCCAGCAGACCCGGACAGGGGGCAAGTCAGCCCCAGCATTTT.

The CDR3 sequence is CASSATGQTITDTQYF. DNA of the CDR3: TGTGCCAGCTCAGCCACGGGACAGACCATCACAGATACGCAGTATTTT. The chain joins TRBV18 to TRBJ2-3; 7 bases are a match to TRBD1. Germline V gives CDR1 KGHSH, CDR2 LQKENI. The CDR3 covers 16 residues. Trimming cost V 5 bases and J 2 bases; bases outside gene matches: 10.

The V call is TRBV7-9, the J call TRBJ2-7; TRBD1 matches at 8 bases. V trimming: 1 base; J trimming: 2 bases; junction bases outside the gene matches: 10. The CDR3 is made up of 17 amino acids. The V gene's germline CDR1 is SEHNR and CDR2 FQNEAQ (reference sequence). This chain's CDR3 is CASSLGIGQGATYEQYF. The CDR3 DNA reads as TGTGCCAGCAGCTTAGGGATCGGACAGGGAGCGACCTACGAGCAGTACTTC.

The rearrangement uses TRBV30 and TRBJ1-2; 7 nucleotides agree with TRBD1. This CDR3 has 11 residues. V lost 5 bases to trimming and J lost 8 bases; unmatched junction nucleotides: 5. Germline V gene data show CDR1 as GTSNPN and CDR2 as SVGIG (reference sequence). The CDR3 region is CAWGRTGGYTF. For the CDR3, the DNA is TGTGCCTGGGGCAGGACAGGAGGCTACACCTTC. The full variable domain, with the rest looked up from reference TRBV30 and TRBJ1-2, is SQTIHQWPATLVQPVGSPLSLECTVEGTSNPNLYWYRQAAGRGLQLLFYSVGIGQISSEVPQNLSASRPQDRQFILSSKKLLLSDSGFYLCAWGRTGGYTFGSGTRLTVV.

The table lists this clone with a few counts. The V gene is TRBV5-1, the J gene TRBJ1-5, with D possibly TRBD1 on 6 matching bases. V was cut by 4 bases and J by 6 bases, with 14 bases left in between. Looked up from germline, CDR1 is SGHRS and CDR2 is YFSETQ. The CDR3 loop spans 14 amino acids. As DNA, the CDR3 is TGCGCCAGCAGCCCCTCAGGGGAAGGTCAGCCCCAGCATTTT. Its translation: CASSPSGEGQPQHF. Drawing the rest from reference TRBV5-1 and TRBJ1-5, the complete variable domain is KAGVTQTPRYLIKTRGQQVTLSCSPISGHRSVSWYQQTPGQGLQFLFEYFSETQRNKGNFPGRFSGRQFSNSRSEMNVSTLELGDSALYLCASSPSGEGQPQHFGDGTRLSIL.

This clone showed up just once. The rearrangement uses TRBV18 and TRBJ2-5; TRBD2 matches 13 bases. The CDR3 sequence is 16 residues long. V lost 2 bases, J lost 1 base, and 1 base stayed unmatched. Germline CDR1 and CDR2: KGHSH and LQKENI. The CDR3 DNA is TGTGCCAGCTCACCAGGGACTAGCGGGGTCCAAGAGACCCAGTACTTC. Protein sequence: CASSPGTSGVQETQYF.

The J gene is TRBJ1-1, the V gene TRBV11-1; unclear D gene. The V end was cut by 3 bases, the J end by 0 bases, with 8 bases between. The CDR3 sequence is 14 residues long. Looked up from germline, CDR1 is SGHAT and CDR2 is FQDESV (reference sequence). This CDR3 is CASSFDNMNTEAFF. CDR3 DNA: TGTGCCAGCAGCTTCGATAACATGAACACTGAAGCTTTCTTT. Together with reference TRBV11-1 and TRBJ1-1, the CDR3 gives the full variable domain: EAEVAQSPRYKITEKSQAVAFWCDPISGHATLYWYRQILGQGPELLVQFQDESVVDDSQLPKDRFSAERLKGVDSTLKIQPAELGDSAMYLCASSFDNMNTEAFFGQGTRLTVV.

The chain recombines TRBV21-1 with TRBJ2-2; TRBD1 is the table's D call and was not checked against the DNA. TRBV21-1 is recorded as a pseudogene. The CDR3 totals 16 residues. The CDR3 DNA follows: TGTGCCAGCAGCAGTAACAGGGGGCTGAACACCGGGGAGCTGTTTTTT. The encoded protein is CASSSNRGLNTGELFF.

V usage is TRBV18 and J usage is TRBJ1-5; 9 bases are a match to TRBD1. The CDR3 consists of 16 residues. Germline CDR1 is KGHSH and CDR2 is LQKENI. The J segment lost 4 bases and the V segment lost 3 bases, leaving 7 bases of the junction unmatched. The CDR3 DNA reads TGTGCCAGCTCACCCTCCGGGACAGGGACGAATCAGCCCCAGCATTTT. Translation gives CASSPSGTGTNQPQHF.

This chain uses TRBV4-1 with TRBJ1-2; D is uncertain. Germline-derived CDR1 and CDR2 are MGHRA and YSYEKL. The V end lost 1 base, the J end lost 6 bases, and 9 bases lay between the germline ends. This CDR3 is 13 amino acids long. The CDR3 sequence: CASSQGGGHGYTF. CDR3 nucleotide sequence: TGCGCCAGCAGCCAAGGTGGAGGGCATGGCTACACCTTC.

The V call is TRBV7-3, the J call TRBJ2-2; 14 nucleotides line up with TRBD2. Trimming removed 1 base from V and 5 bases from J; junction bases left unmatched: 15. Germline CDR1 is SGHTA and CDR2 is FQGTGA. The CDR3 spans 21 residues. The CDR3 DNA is TGTGCCAGCAGCTTAAAGGCGAGGATCGGGACTAGCGGGAGCGGTACCGGGGAGCTGTTTTTT. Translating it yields CASSLKARIGTSGSGTGELFF.

The CDR3 reads CASSSPGGLNGNTIYF. CDR3 DNA sequence: TGTGCCAGCAGTTCACCCGGGGGACTAAATGGAAACACCATATATTTT. J is TRBJ1-3 and V is TRBV28; weak D call: TRBD1 (5 bases). Germline-derived CDR1 and CDR2 are MDHEN and SYDVKM. The CDR3 runs 16 residues. Trimming pared 4 bases from V and 3 bases from J, leaving 16 bases between.

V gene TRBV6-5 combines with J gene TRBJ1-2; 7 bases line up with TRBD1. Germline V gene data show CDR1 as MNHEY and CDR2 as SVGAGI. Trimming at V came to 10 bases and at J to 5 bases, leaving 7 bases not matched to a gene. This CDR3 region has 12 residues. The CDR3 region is CATARTGYGYTF. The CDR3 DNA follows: TGTGCCACCGCAAGGACAGGTTATGGCTACACCTTC.

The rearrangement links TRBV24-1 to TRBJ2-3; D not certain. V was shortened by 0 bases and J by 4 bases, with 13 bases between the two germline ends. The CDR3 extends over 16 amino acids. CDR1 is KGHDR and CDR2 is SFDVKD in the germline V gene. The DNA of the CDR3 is TGTGCCACCAGTGATTTGCACCCGCTGGGCGCAGATACGCAGTATTTT. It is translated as CATSDLHPLGADTQYF.

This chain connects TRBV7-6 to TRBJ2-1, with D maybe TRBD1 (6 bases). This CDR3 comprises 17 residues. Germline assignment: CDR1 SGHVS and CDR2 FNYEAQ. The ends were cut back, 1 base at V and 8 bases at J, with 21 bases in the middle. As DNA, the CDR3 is TGTGCCAGCAGCTTAGTTCCGGGCCAGGGGAGCGGCGATGAGCAGTTCTTC. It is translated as CASSLVPGQGSGDEQFF.

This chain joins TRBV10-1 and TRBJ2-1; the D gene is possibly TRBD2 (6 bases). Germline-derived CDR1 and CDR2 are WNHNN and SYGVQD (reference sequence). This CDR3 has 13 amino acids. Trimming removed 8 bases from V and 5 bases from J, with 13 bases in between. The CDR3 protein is CASRRDLNNEQFF. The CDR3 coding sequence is TGCGCCAGCCGCAGGGACTTAAACAATGAGCAGTTCTTC.

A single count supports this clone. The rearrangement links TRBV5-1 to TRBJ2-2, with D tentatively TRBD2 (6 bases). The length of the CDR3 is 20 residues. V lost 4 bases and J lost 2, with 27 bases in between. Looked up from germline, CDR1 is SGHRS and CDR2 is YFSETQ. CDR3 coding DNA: TGCGCCAGCAGCCCCCGAACGACTGCTGCGGGGCCGAGAAACACCGGGGAGCTGTTTTTT. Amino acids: CASSPRTTAAGPRNTGELFF.

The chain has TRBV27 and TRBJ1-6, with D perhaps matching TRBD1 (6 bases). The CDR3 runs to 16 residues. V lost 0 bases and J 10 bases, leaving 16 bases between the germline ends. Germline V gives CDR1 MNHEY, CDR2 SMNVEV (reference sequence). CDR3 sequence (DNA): TGTGCCAGCAGTTTATCAATAGCGGGGGCCCAGTCACCCCTCCACTTT. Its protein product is CASSLSIAGAQSPLHF.

The CDR3 region is CASSPAGQGNEQFF. Here the CDR3 DNA reads TGTGCCAGCTCACCAGCGGGACAGGGCAATGAGCAGTTCTTC. The chain joins TRBV18 to TRBJ2-1; 9 bases match TRBD1. This CDR3 is built from 14 residues. V shed 2 bases and J 6 bases; nucleotides not matched to a gene: 2. Germline V gene sequence: CDR1 KGHSH, CDR2 LQKENI.

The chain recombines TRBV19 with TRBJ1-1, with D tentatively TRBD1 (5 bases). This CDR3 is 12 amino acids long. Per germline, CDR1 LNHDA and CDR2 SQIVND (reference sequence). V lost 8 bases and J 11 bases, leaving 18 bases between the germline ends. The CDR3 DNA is TGTGCCAGTTCCCTCGGCCCAGGGAAGGCTTTCTTT. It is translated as CASSLGPGKAFF.